This T cell receptor (beta chain) was sequenced in a study of blood T cell dynamics during melanoma immunotherapy. Trimming left V 2 bases short and J 9 bases short, with 11 bases between. The CDR3 consists of 13 residues. The germline CDR1 and CDR2 sequences are MNHNS and SASEGT. The time point: week 3, after first cycle of checkpoint inhibitor. TCRdb's table, derived via immunoSEQ multiplex PCR, lists solely in-frame clones and lacks some. The sample lists about 28,000 clones; approximately 88% were seen once. Whole-study findings and limits: It remained unknown if the driving T cell clones were melanoma-specific.

Details on this clone: Antigen: not known.

This specimen was blood, taken from a patient treated with checkpoint blockade. The chain combines TRBV6-1 with TRBJ2-1, with D maybe TRBD1 (6 bases). The receptor was derived from a human donor with melanoma. CDR3 nucleotide sequence: TGTGCCAGCAGTGAAATCAGGGGATCTGAGCAGTTCTTC. Its protein product is CASSEIRGSEQFF.